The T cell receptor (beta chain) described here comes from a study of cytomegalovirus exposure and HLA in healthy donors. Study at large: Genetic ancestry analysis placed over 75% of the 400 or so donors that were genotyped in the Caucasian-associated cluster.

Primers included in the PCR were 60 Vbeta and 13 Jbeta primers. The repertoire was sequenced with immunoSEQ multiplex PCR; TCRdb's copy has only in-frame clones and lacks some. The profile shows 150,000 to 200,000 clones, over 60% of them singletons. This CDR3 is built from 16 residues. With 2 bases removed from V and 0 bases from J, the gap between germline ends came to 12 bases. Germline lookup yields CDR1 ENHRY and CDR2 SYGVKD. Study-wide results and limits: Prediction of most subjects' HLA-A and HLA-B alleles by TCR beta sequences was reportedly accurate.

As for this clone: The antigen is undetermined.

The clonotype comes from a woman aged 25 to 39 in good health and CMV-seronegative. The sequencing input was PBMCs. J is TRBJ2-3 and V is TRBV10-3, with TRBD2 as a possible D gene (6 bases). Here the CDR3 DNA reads TGTGCCATCAGTGAGACCGGGACTGGTAGCACAGATACGCAGTATTTT. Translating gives CAISETGTGSTDTQYF.